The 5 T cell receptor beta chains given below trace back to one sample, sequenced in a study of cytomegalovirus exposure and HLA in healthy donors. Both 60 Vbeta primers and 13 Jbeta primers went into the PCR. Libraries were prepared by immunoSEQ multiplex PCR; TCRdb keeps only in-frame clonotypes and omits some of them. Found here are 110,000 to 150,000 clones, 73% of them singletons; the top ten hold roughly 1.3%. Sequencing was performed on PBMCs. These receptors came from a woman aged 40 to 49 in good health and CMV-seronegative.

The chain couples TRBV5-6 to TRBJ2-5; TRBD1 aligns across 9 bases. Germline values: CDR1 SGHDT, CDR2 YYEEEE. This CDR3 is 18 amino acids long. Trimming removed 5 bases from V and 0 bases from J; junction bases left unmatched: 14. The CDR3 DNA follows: TGTGCCAGCAGTAAAACAGGGGGCGAATTCCGAAACCAAGAGACCCAGTACTTC. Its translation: CASSKTGGEFRNQETQYF.

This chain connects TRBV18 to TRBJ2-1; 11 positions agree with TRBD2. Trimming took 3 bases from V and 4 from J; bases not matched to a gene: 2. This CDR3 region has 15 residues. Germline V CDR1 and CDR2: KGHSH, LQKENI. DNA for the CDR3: TGTGCCAGCTCACCGACTAGCGGGGTGTACAATGAGCAGTTCTTC. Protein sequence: CASSPTSGVYNEQFF.

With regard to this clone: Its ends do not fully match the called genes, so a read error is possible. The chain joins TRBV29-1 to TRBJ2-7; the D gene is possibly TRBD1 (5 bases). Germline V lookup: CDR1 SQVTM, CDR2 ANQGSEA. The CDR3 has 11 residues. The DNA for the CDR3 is TGCAGCGTCGAAGAAGGGGACGAGCAGTACTTC. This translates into CSVEEGDEQYF.

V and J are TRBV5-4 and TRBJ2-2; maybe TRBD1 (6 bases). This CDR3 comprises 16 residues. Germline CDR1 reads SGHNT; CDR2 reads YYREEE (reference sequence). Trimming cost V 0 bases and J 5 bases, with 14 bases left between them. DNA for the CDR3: TGTGCCAGCAGCTTGGGCGGCAGGGGATCGACCGGGGAGCTGTTTTTT. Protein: CASSLGGRGSTGELFF.

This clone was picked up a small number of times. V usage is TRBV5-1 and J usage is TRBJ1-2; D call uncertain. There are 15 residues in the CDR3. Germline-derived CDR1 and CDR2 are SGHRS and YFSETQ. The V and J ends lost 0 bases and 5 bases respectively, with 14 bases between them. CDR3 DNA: TGCGCCAGCAGCTTGGATTTAGGAGTGGTTTATGGCTACACCTTC. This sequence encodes CASSLDLGVVYGYTF.